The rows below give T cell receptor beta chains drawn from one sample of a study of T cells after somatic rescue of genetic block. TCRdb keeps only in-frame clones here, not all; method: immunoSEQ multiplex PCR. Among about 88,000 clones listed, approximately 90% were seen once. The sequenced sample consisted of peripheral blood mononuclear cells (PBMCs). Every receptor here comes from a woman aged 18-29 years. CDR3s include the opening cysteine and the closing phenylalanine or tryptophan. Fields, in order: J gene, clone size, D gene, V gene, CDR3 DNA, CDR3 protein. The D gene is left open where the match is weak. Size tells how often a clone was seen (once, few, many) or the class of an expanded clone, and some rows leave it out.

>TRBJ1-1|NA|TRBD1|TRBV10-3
TGTGCCGCCCACGGGACAGGGGGTGACACTGAAGCTTTCTTT
CAAHGTGGDTEAFF
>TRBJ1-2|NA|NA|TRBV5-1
TGCGCCAGCAGCCCCCGCGGGGATGGCTACACCTTC
CASSPRGDGYTF
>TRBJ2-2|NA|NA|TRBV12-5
TGTGCTAGTGGTTTCTATAGGGGGGTCCACACCGGGGAGCTGTTTTTT
CASGFYRGVHTGELFF
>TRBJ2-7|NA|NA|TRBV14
TGTGCCAGCAGCCAAGGGGGGACTTCCACCTACGAGCAGTACTTC
CASSQGGTSTYEQYF
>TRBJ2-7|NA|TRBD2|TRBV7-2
TGTGCCAGCAGCCCTAGCGGAACTCACTCCTACGAGCAGTACTTC
CASSPSGTHSYEQYF
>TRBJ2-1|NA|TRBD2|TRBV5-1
TGCGCCAGCAGCCCGGGACTAGCGGGAGTTATTGAGCAGTTCTTC
CASSPGLAGVIEQFF
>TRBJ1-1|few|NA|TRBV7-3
TGTGCCAGCAGCCGAACGGAGTGGCAGTTCAACACTGAAGCTTTCTTT
CASSRTEWQFNTEAFF
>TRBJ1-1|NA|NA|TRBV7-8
TGTGCCAGCAGCCCCCCACCCCCTGAAGCTTTCTTT
CASSPPPPEAFF
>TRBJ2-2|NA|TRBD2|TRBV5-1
TGCGCCAGCAGCTTGGCTACTAGCGGGACCGGGGAGCTGTTTTTT
CASSLATSGTGELFF
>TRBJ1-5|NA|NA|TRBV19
TGTGCCAGTAGTATGGTTTCGGAGAATCAGCCCCAGCATTTT
CASSMVSENQPQHF
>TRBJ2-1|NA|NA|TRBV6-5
TGTGCCAGCAGTTACGCCTCCGGGGACAATGAGCAGTTCTTC
CASSYASGDNEQFF
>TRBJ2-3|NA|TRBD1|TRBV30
TGTGCCTGGAGTGTACAGGGGGCACCCTTGCCTTACACAGATACGCAGTATTTT
CAWSVQGAPLPYTDTQYF
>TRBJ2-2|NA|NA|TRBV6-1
TGTGCCAGCAGTGAATGGGATCAGGCCACCGGGGAGCTGTTTTTT
CASSEWDQATGELFF
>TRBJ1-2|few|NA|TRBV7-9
TGTGCCAGCAGCTTAGGGGTGGACGGCTACACCTTC
CASSLGVDGYTF
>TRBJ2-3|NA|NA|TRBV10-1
TGCGCCAGCAGTGCCACGGGGACCCCCTACGTGGCAGATACGCAGTATTTT
CASSATGTPYVADTQYF
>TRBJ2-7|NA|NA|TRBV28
TGTGCCAGCAGTTTTGGTTGGGGCGACGAGCAGTACTTC
CASSFGWGDEQYF
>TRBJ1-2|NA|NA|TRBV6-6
TGTGCCAGTGCAATTCGCCGGGACGGCCACTATGGCTACACCTTC
CASAIRRDGHYGYTF
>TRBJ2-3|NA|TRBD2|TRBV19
TGTGCCAGTAGTATGCTCCCGCTAGCGGGAGGGAGCGATACGCAGTATTTT
CASSMLPLAGGSDTQYF
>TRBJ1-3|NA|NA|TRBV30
TGTGCCTGGACTAGCTCTGGAAACACCATATATTTT
CAWTSSGNTIYF
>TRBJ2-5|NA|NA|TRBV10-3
TGTGCCATCAGTGGAAAATCAGGGACCGGAGAGACCCAGTACTTC
CAISGKSGTGETQYF
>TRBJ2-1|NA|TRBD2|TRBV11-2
TGTGCCAGCGGACTTTCTAGCGGGTGGGACACTGAGCAGTTCTTC
CASGLSSGWDTEQFF
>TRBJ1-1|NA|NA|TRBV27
TGTGCCAGCAGTGAGGGGTCGAACACTGAAGCTTTCTTT
CASSEGSNTEAFF
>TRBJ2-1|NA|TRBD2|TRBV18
TGTGCCAGCTCACCGCAAGCGGGAGGGCTTCACGATGAGCAGTTCTTC
CASSPQAGGLHDEQFF
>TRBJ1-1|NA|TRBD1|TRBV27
TGTGCCAGCAGCCGTCGCACAGGGGTGGGGGCTGAAGCTTTCTTT
CASSRRTGVGAEAFF
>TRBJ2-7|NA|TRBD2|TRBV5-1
TGCGCCAGCAGCTTGGGGCTAGCGGGAGGAAGTTCCTACGAGCAGTACTTC
CASSLGLAGGSSYEQYF
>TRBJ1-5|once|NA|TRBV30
TGTGCCTGGAGTGTGGGAGGGGCAGGAGGCAATCAGCCCCAGCATTTT
CAWSVGGAGGNQPQHF
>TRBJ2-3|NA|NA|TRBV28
TGTGCCAGCAGTCCGGCAGATACGCAGTATTTT
CASSPADTQYF
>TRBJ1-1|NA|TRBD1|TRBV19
TGTGCCAGTAGGGGGACAGGGTCGTTTTGGAGGATGAACACTGAAGCTTTCTTT
CASRGTGSFWRMNTEAFF
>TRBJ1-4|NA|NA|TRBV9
TGTGCCAGCAGCTCCGACAGTGCAACTAATGAAAAACTGTTTTTT
CASSSDSATNEKLFF
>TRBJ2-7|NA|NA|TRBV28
TGTGCCAGCAGTTTAGTCCCGAGGGGGGGATCCTACGAGCAGTACTTC
CASSLVPRGGSYEQYF
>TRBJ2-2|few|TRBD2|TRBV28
TGTGCCAGCAGTTTGGGGGAGGGACTAGCGTGGACCGGGGAGCTGTTTTTT
CASSLGEGLAWTGELFF
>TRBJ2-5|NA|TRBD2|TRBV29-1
TGCAGCGTTACCCGGGAGGTCGTGGAGACCCAGTACTTC
CSVTREVVETQYF
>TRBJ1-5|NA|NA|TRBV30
TGTGCCTGGAGTGTTGGGGCCCTTAGCAATCAGCCCCAGCATTTT
CAWSVGALSNQPQHF
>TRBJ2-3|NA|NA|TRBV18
TGTGCCAGCTCAGGGCTCAGGCAAAGCACAGATACGCAGTATTTT
CASSGLRQSTDTQYF
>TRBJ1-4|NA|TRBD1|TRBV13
TGTGCCAGCAGCTCGACCGGGACAGGGGGCGCGGGTGGAGAAAAACTGTTTTTT
CASSSTGTGGAGGEKLFF
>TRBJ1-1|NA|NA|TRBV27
TGTGCCAGCAGTCCCCTGGAGAGGGCGAACACTGAAGCTTTCTTT
CASSPLERANTEAFF
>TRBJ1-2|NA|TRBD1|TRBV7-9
TGTGCCAGCAGCCCAGAGGGGACAGGGGCTGGCTACACCTTC
CASSPEGTGAGYTF
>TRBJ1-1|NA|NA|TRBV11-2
TGTGCCAGCATCTTGGGTGTAGAGGGAGCTTTCTTT
CASILGVEGAFF
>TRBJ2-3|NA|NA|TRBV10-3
TGTGCCATCAGAACCAGGGGAGATACGCAGTATTTT
CAIRTRGDTQYF
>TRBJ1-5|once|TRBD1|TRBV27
TGTGCCAGCAGTTTAGGCTCAGGACAGGCTAATCAGCCCCAGCATTTT
CASSLGSGQANQPQHF
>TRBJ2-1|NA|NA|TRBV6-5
TGTGCCAGCAGGGTCTCTGGAGAAAGGGGCAATGAGCAGTTCTTC
CASRVSGERGNEQFF
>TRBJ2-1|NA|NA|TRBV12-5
TGTGCTAGTGGTTCTCTGGACAAGGGAGCGGGCAATGAGCAGTTCTTC
CASGSLDKGAGNEQFF
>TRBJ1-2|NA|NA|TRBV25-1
TGTGCCAGCAGTGAATCGGCGTTGGGGCCCTATGGCTACACCTTC
CASSESALGPYGYTF
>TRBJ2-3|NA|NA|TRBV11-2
TGTGCCAGCAGCTTAGATTTGGGTTGGGGGGATACGCAGTATTTT
CASSLDLGWGDTQYF
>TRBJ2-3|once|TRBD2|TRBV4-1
TGCGCCAGCAGCCAAGATGGGTTAGCGGGAGGGCTAGATACGCAGTATTTT
CASSQDGLAGGLDTQYF
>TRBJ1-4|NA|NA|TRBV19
TGTGCCAGTAGTATCTTGGGGTGGGGTGAAAAACTGTTTTTT
CASSILGWGEKLFF
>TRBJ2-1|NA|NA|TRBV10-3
TGTGCCATCAGTGAGGGAGTTACCTCCTACAATGAGCAGTTCTTC
CAISEGVTSYNEQFF
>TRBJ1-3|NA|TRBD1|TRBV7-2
TGTGCCAGCAACACAGGGGCTGGAAACACCATATATTTT
CASNTGAGNTIYF
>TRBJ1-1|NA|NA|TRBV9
TGTGCCAGCAGCGTAGTTTCGGTTAACGCTGAAGCTTTCTTT
CASSVVSVNAEAFF
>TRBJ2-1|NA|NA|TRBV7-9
TGTGCCAGCAGCGGGTACAATGAGCAGTTCTTC
CASSGYNEQFF
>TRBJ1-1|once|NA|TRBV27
TGTGCCAGCAGTTTATCTGGGGTGGATCCCTTGAACACTGAAGCTTTCTTT
CASSLSGVDPLNTEAFF
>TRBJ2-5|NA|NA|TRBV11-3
TGTGCCAGCAGCTTACAGGGTGCCGAAGAGACCCAGTACTTC
CASSLQGAEETQYF
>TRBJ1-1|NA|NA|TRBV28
TGTGCCAGCAGTGTCTTGGGAGACTGGGACACTGAAGCTTTCTTT
CASSVLGDWDTEAFF
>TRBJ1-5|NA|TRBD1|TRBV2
TGTGCCAGCAGCCCCGACAGGGGGAGCAGACCCCAGCATTTT
CASSPDRGSRPQHF
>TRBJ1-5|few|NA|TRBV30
TGTGCCTGGAGTGACGGGACGTATACCAATCAGCCCCAGCATTTT
CAWSDGTYTNQPQHF
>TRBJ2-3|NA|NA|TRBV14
TGTGCCAGCAGCCAAGTGGGAGGCACAGATACGCAGTATTTT
CASSQVGGTDTQYF
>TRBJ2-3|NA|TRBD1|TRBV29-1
TGCAGCGGTGACGCCTTACAGGGGGCGTTCACAGATACGCAGTATTTT
CSGDALQGAFTDTQYF
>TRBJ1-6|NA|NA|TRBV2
TGTGCCAGCAGTGAAATTCCGAATTCACCCCTCCACTTT
CASSEIPNSPLHF
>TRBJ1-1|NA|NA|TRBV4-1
TGCGCCAGCAGCCAAGATCTGGGGTCAATCACCTTGAACACTGAAGCTTTCTTT
CASSQDLGSITLNTEAFF
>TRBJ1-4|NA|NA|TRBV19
TGTGCCAGTAGTATAGGTCGGTGGAGGGGAGACGAAAAACTGTTTTTT
CASSIGRWRGDEKLFF